The rows below give T cell receptor beta chains drawn from one sample of a study of early stage breast cancer tumors. Clones were sequenced by immunoSEQ multiplex PCR, and TCRdb holds only the in-frame ones, with some missing. There are around 25,000 clones in the sample; about two thirds occur only once, and about a tenth lies in the top ten. Sequenced sample: breast tumor tissue. These receptors were collected from a person aged 55 to 69 with breast cancer. Each CDR3 is given with its conserved first and last residue. The order of the fields is clone size, CDR3 length, J gene, D gene, V gene, CDR3 protein, CDR3 DNA. The D gene is left open where the match is weak. The listing skips clone size in some rows; elsewhere it reads once, few, many or a size class.

>few|16|TRBJ1-2|TRBD1|TRBV6-6
CASSYPNRQGRGGYTF
TGTGCCAGCAGTTACCCCAATCGACAGGGACGAGGTGGCTACACCTTC
>.|13|TRBJ1-2|TRBD1|TRBV11-2
CASSIGTVYGYTF
TGTGCCAGCAGCATCGGGACAGTCTATGGCTACACCTTC
>.|14|TRBJ1-1|.|TRBV5-1
CASMIGLLNTEAFF
TGCGCCAGCATGATAGGACTACTGAACACTGAAGCTTTCTTT
>.|14|TRBJ2-3|.|TRBV30
CAWSNAGGTDTQYF
TGTGCCTGGAGTAACGCCGGGGGCACAGATACGCAGTATTTT
>few|15|TRBJ2-7|.|TRBV14
CASSQDPAGRYEQYF
TGTGCCAGCAGCCAAGACCCCGCGGGGAGGTACGAGCAGTACTTC
>.|14|TRBJ1-5|.|TRBV19
CASSTLNSNQPQHF
TGTGCCAGTAGTACCCTAAATAGCAATCAGCCCCAGCATTTT
>.|15|TRBJ2-7|.|TRBV5-1
CASRPVAGVSYEQYF
TGCGCCAGCAGACCTGTGGCGGGCGTTTCCTACGAGCAGTACTTC
>.|15|TRBJ2-2|TRBD1|TRBV2
CASTGQGSFTGELFF
TGTGCCAGTACGGGACAGGGGAGTTTCACCGGGGAGCTGTTTTTT
>.|17|TRBJ2-2|.|TRBV5-1
CASSKLETRANTGELFF
TGCGCCAGCAGCAAACTTGAGACCCGGGCGAACACCGGGGAGCTGTTTTTT
>.|14|TRBJ1-4|.|TRBV7-7
CASSLQKTNEKLFF
TGTGCTAGCAGCCTCCAGAAGACTAATGAAAAACTGTTTTTT
>.|14|TRBJ1-1|.|TRBV11-3
CASSSSSGNTEAFF
TGTGCCAGCAGCTCAAGTTCGGGGAACACTGAAGCTTTCTTT
>once|14|TRBJ2-2|TRBD1|TRBV5-4
CASSWDRNARELFF
TGTGCCAGCAGCTGGGACAGGAACGCCCGGGAGCTGTTTTTT
>.|14|TRBJ1-2|.|TRBV9
CASSVLREGGGYTF
TGTGCCAGCAGCGTACTTAGAGAGGGCGGCGGCTACACCTTC
>once|13|TRBJ2-7|.|TRBV2
CASSVTVSYEQYF
TGTGCCAGCAGTGTAACGGTCTCCTACGAGCAGTACTTC
>once|14|TRBJ1-2|.|TRBV11-2
CASSQDERSAGYTF
TGCGCCAGCAGCCAAGATGAGAGGTCCGCTGGCTACACCTTC
>.|17|TRBJ2-1|TRBD2|TRBV30
CAWSSLAGGPYYNEQFF
TGTGCCTGGAGTTCACTAGCGGGAGGGCCTTATTACAATGAGCAGTTCTTC
>.|17|TRBJ2-3|TRBD2|TRBV28
CASSLGLAVGGTDTQYF
TGTGCCAGCAGTTTGGGACTAGCGGTGGGGGGAACAGATACGCAGTATTTT
>.|15|TRBJ1-1|.|TRBV4-1
CASSHRGMVNTEAFF
TGCGCCAGCAGCCACAGGGGAATGGTGAACACTGAAGCTTTCTTT
>.|14|TRBJ2-7|TRBD2|TRBV7-7
CASSPRTSGSEQYF
TGTGCTAGCAGCCCCAGGACTAGCGGGAGCGAGCAGTACTTC
>.|13|TRBJ2-3|TRBD1|TRBV7-2
CASSYNRGDTQYF
TGTGCCAGCAGCTATAACAGGGGTGATACGCAGTATTTT
>.|11|TRBJ2-1|.|TRBV30
CAVGGLREQFF
TGTGCCGTAGGCGGACTCAGGGAGCAGTTCTTC
>.|12|TRBJ2-1|.|TRBV18
CASSPEVNEQFF
TGTGCCAGCTCACCAGAGGTGAATGAGCAGTTCTTC
>few|16|TRBJ2-3|TRBD2|TRBV7-9
CASSERLAGDTDTQYF
TGTGCCAGCAGCGAACGACTAGCGGGGGACACAGATACGCAGTATTTT
>few|16|TRBJ2-7|TRBD2|TRBV27
CASSSELAGSAYEQYF
TGTGCCAGCAGCTCAGAACTAGCGGGAAGCGCCTACGAGCAGTACTTC
>many|14|TRBJ2-1|TRBD2|TRBV6-6
CASSYSAGGDEQFF
TGTGCCAGCAGTTACTCCGCGGGAGGGGATGAGCAGTTCTTC
>.|12|TRBJ2-7|.|TRBV7-9
CASSPSPREQYF
TGTGCCAGCAGCCCATCACCCCGGGAGCAGTACTTC
>.|19|TRBJ2-2|TRBD2|TRBV27
CASSPTPIGLAGVSGELFF
TGTGCCAGCAGTCCCACACCTATTGGACTAGCGGGAGTATCCGGGGAGCTGTTTTTT
>.|16|TRBJ1-1|TRBD1|TRBV2
CAIVKPTGGRDTEAFF
TGTGCCATCGTAAAACCCACAGGGGGCCGGGACACTGAAGCTTTCTTT